Presented here are 9 T cell receptor beta chains from one specimen sequenced in a study of cytomegalovirus exposure and HLA in healthy donors. PCR amplification relied on 60 Vbeta primers (plus 13 Jbeta primers). Measured with immunoSEQ multiplex PCR; TCRdb has only the in-frame clones, and not every one. The table records roughly 190,000 clones, roughly 77% of them present only once. Input material: PBMCs. These receptors all come from a woman aged 50 to 60 in good health and CMV-seronegative.

This clone was recorded only once. One end of the junction varies from germline; a read error may be responsible. The chain links TRBV19 to TRBJ2-7; 7 nucleotides line up with TRBD1. Germline CDR1 LNHDA, CDR2 SQIVND (reference sequence). CDR3 length: 14 amino acids. This CDR3 is CASSSILGGYGQYF. DNA for the CDR3: TGTGCCAGTAGCTCAATTCTAGGGGGCTACGGGCAGTACTTC.

This rearrangement joins TRBV7-6 to TRBJ2-2, with D possibly matching TRBD2 (5 bases). V gave up 4 bases and J gave up 0 bases, with 6 bases separating them. Germline V gives CDR1 SGHVS, CDR2 FNYEAQ. This CDR3 has 14 residues. The CDR3 bases are TGTGCCAGCAGCTACGGGACGAACACCGGGGAGCTGTTTTTT. Translated, it gives CASSYGTNTGELFF.

The chain's CDR3 is CASSQITGLAGGRETQYF. For the CDR3, the DNA is TGCGCCAGCAGCCAAATTACCGGGCTAGCGGGGGGGCGAGAGACCCAGTACTTC. The J gene is TRBJ2-5, the V gene TRBV4-3; 12 positions agree with TRBD2. The V gene end was trimmed by 2 bases and the J gene end by 4 bases; junction bases not matched to a gene: 11. Germline assignment: CDR1 LGHNA and CDR2 YSLEER. The CDR3 spans 18 residues.

This chain links TRBV7-3 with TRBJ2-7; 10 bases are a match to TRBD1. The CDR3 loop spans 13 amino acids. Germline V gene sequence: CDR1 SGHTA, CDR2 FQGTGA. V trimming: 5 bases; J trimming: 7 bases; junction bases outside the gene matches: 5. The CDR3 DNA reads as TGTGCCAGCAGCCGACAGGGGGCTGTTGAGCAGTACTTC. As protein: CASSRQGAVEQYF.

The chain recombines TRBV29-1 with TRBJ2-1; D possibly corresponds to TRBD2 (6 bases). The CDR3 consists of 14 residues. Per the germline V gene, CDR1 is SQVTM and CDR2 is ANQGSEA. V gave up 2 bases and J gave up 6 bases, with 14 bases separating them. CDR3 bases: TGCAGCGTTGAAATCTTCGCGACTAGCAATGAGCAGTTCTTC. Translation gives CSVEIFATSNEQFF.

The chain joins TRBV27 to TRBJ2-7; D is possibly TRBD1 (6 bases). Trimming left V 3 bases short and J 6 bases short, with 12 bases between. CDR1 and CDR2 (germline): MNHEY, SMNVEV (reference sequence). This CDR3 region has 13 residues. CDR3 DNA sequence: TGTGCCAGCAGTTTCTCGACAGGATCCGAGCAGTACTTC. Translation gives CASSFSTGSEQYF.

The sample holds a few counts of this clone. V and J are TRBV4-3 and TRBJ1-2; tentatively, D is TRBD1 (6 bases). CDR3 length: 14 residues. Germline-derived CDR1 and CDR2 are LGHNA and YSLEER. With 2 bases removed from V and 6 bases from J, the gap between germline ends came to 13 bases. The CDR3 is CASSQPDSPHGYTF. Written as DNA, the CDR3 is TGCGCCAGCAGCCAACCGGACAGCCCCCATGGCTACACCTTC.

The chain has TRBV6-5 and TRBJ2-3, with 9 bases aligning to TRBD1. The CDR3 consists of 15 residues. J gave up 5 bases and V 5 bases, and 8 bases lay outside the gene matches. The germline V gene has CDR1 MNHEY and CDR2 SVGAGI. The CDR3 nucleotides read TGTGCCAGCAGTACATGGGACAGGGAGAGAGATACGCAGTATTTT. Translated, it gives CASSTWDRERDTQYF.

The rearrangement joins TRBV4-3 to TRBJ2-7; D is unclear. From germline, CDR1 is LGHNA and CDR2 YSLEER. Trimming removed 0 bases at V and 1 base at J, with 16 bases between. The CDR3 consists of 17 residues. The CDR3 nucleotides read TGCGCCAGCAGCCAAGAAAGCGTCGGGTCAGATTCCTACGAGCAGTACTTC. Translation: CASSQESVGSDSYEQYF.